Included here is one T cell receptor beta chain sequence, with context. Per the original data handling: Cell counts per sample came from amplifying reference gene primers. The repertoire was sequenced with immunoSEQ multiplex PCR; TCRdb's copy has only in-frame clones and lacks some. V and J calls and clone size come straight from that table; D and trimming were deduced from the DNA. The sample shows about 99,000 clones, 84% of them seen only once. This sample stems from a study of blood T cell repertoires in COVID-19. Study-level information: The samples span acute and convalescent COVID-19 from the United States, Italy and Spain. PBMCs, B-cell-depleted T cells, or T cells were the source of the cDNA or gDNA that made up the material.

With 2 bases clipped from V and 4 bases from J, the junction kept 5 bases outside the gene matches. This CDR3 contains 16 residues. Germline V gene lookup returns CDR1 SGHTA and CDR2 FQGNSA. The sequenced sample was peripheral blood. This receptor was obtained from a man aged 65-85 years with active or convalescent COVID-19. This chain uses TRBV7-2 with TRBJ2-1, with 10 bases matching TRBD2. CDR3 sequence (DNA): TGTGCCAGCAGCTTACAGATTAGCGGGGGGTACAATGAGCAGTTCTTC. This sequence encodes CASSLQISGGYNEQFF.